This is a list of T cell receptor beta chains from one sample in a study of T-cell reconstitution after alpha-beta-depleted transplantation in children. TCRdb reprocessed the PCR reads with MiXCR, giving one entry per CDR3 protein. Counted here are 250,000 to 400,000 distinct CDR3 sequences, around 25% occurring once; the ten biggest clones make up 9.5% to 12%. The sequencing used PBMCs, mostly from graft donor cells, collected 180 days after TCRalphabeta/CD19-depleted stem cell transplant. These TCRs come from a male patient between 10 and 17 years old who had a stem cell transplant for acute lymphoblastic leukemia, so the T cells may come from the graft donor. Both conserved end residues are part of each CDR3. The D gene is left open where the match is weak. The size of a clone is reported for some rows only, either as once, few or many, or as a class for expanded clones.

D gene	V gene	J gene	clone size	CDR3 DNA	CDR3 protein
TRBD2	TRBV7-3	TRBJ2-3	few	TGTGCCAGCAGCTTAAGACCGCTAGCGGGAATGGCAGATACGCAGTATTTT	CASSLRPLAGMADTQYF
.	TRBV11-2	TRBJ2-3	few	TGTGCCAGCAGCTTAGTTGGGGGACCTAGCACAGATACGCAGTATTTT	CASSLVGGPSTDTQYF
TRBD2	TRBV19	TRBJ2-4	.	TGTGCCAGTAGTCCTGCCTCTATGCGGGGGGAAAACATTCAGTACTTC	CASSPASMRGENIQYF
.	TRBV5-6	TRBJ2-7	.	TGTGCCAGCAGCTTAGGGCCGTCCGTTGGCGTGTACGAGCAGTACTTC	CASSLGPSVGVYEQYF
.	TRBV7-2	TRBJ1-2	few	TGTGCCAGCAGCTTAGCGAAGGTTGGGGGCTACACCTTC	CASSLAKVGGYTF
.	TRBV20-1	TRBJ2-7	.	TGCAGTGCTAGAGATGACAGTGGGACCGGCCTTACCTACGAGCAGTACTTC	CSARDDSGTGLTYEQYF
TRBD2	TRBV4-2	TRBJ2-7	.	TGTGCCAGCAGCCAAAGATCGGGAGGAGCCTACGAGCAGTACTTC	CASSQRSGGAYEQYF
.	TRBV7-9	TRBJ2-7	few	TGTGCCAGCAGCTTGGAGGGTATCCCGCTCGAGCAGTACTTC	CASSLEGIPLEQYF
.	TRBV24-1	TRBJ2-6	.	TGTGCCACCAGTGATCCCCACGCCGGCGATGGGGCCAACGTCCTGACTTTC	CATSDPHAGDGANVLTF
TRBD1	TRBV7-8	TRBJ2-2	.	TGTGCCAGCAGCTTTCATAGGGGGCGAATTAACGGGGAGCTGTTTTTT	CASSFHRGRINGELFF
TRBD1	TRBV10-3	TRBJ2-3	.	TGTGCCATCAGGTTGACAGGGGGCACAGATACGCAGTATTTT	CAIRLTGGTDTQYF
.	TRBV7-9	TRBJ2-5	.	TGTGCCAGCAGCAGTCGGAGGCAAGAGACCCAGTACTTC	CASSSRRQETQYF
.	TRBV7-3	TRBJ2-7	.	TGTGCCAGCAGCTTAAAGGGGGTGACAGTCTCCTACGAGCAGTACTTC	CASSLKGVTVSYEQYF
.	TRBV6-1	TRBJ2-2	once	TGTGCCAGCAGCCATAACTGGGTCCCCAACACCGGGGAGCTGTTTTTT	CASSHNWVPNTGELFF
.	TRBV12-3/TRBV12-4	TRBJ2-1	few	TGTGCCAGCAGACCAACTAGCAGCTCCTACAATGAGCAGTTCTTC	CASRPTSSSYNEQFF
TRBD2	TRBV29-1	TRBJ2-7	.	TGCAGCGTGGAGGGAGCGGGAGCCTCCCCCTACGAGCAGTACTTC	CSVEGAGASPYEQYF
.	TRBV20-1	TRBJ1-5	.	TGCAGTGCTACCGGCTACGGGGTTTATAGCAATCAGCCCCAGCATTTT	CSATGYGVYSNQPQHF
.	TRBV29-1	TRBJ2-7	few	TGCAGCGTTGTGGTAGACCTCTACGAGCAGTACTTC	CSVVVDLYEQYF
.	TRBV4-1	TRBJ2-3	few	TGCGCCAGCAGCCAAAGGGGGGAGACGCAGTATTTT	CASSQRGETQYF
TRBD1	TRBV27	TRBJ2-7	.	TGTGCCAGCAGTTTTTCCCTTCGGACAGGGGGCAGATACGAGCAGTACTTC	CASSFSLRTGGRYEQYF
TRBD2	TRBV5-1	TRBJ2-7	many	TGCGCCAGCAAATTAGCGGGGTCGACCTACGAGCAGTACTTC	CASKLAGSTYEQYF
TRBD2	TRBV12-3/TRBV12-4	TRBJ2-5	few	TGTGCCAGCAGTTTAGGCGGGAGGGCCATCGAGACCCAGTACTTC	CASSLGGRAIETQYF